The 26 T cell receptor beta chains listed next were all sequenced from one sample in a study of response to subunit inactivated influenza vaccine. Each CDR3 protein is one row after TCRdb ran MiXCR on the RT-PCR reads. Counted here are 500,000 to 550,000 distinct CDR3 sequences, 7.6% occurring once; the ten biggest clones make up 10% to 15%. Sequencing used PBMCs from blood, obtained less than 30 months after vaccination. These TCRs come from a man between 50 and 69 years old who received an inactivated influenza vaccine.

This rearrangement joins TRBV3-1 to TRBJ2-6; TRBD1 or TRBD2 may be the D gene (5 bases each). CDR3 length: 15 residues. The germline CDR1 and CDR2 sequences are LGHDT and YNNKEL (reference sequence). V shed 4 bases and J shed 4 bases, with 11 bases lying between them. The chain's CDR3 is CASSPWGGGANVLTF. The DNA for the CDR3 is TGTGCCAGCAGCCCCTGGGGCGGGGGGGCCAACGTCCTGACTTTC. The complete variable domain, with remaining parts taken from reference TRBV3-1 and TRBJ2-6, reads DTAVSQTPKYLVTQMGNDKSIKCEQNLGHDTMYWYKQDSKKFLKIMFSYNNKELIINETVPNRFSPKSPDKAHLNLHINSLELGDSAVYFCASSPWGGGANVLTFGAGSRLTVL.

This clonotype was seen ten or more times. The chain recombines TRBV29-1 with TRBJ1-2; D remains ambiguous. Germline V gene data show CDR1 as SQVTM and CDR2 as ANQGSEA. Trimming took off 6 bases at V and 4 bases at J, with 15 bases between the two ends. The CDR3 loop spans 13 amino acids. For the CDR3, the DNA is TGCAGCGTAAATGACGGAACCGTCTATGGCTACACCTTC. Translation gives CSVNDGTVYGYTF.

This chain links TRBV11-2 with TRBJ2-3; 7 nucleotides line up with TRBD1. V gave up 5 bases and J gave up 4 bases; unmatched junction bases: 9. The germline V gene has CDR1 SGHAT and CDR2 FQNNGV. This CDR3 is built from 15 residues. This CDR3 is CASSARGPTSDTQYF. CDR3 nucleotides: TGTGCCAGCAGCGCTAGGGGGCCCACCTCAGATACGCAGTATTTT.

This clonotype was recorded a few times. The genes are TRBV19 and TRBJ1-1; D possibly corresponds to TRBD1 (5 bases). Trimming removed 5 bases from V and 4 bases from J, with 17 bases in between. CDR1 is LNHDA, CDR2 SQIVND, per germline (reference sequence). The CDR3 totals 15 residues. CDR3 DNA: TGTGCCAGTAGTCGGTCCGGGGCTGGTGGCACTGAAGCTTTCTTT. Protein sequence: CASSRSGAGGTEAFF.

This clonotype was observed many times. The V gene is TRBV4-2, the J gene TRBJ2-1, with D possibly called TRBD1 or TRBD2 (5 bases each). The V and J ends lost 4 bases and 6 bases respectively, with 13 bases between them. The CDR3 spans 14 residues. Germline lookup yields CDR1 LGHNA and CDR2 YNFKEQ. The CDR3 sequence is CASSPWDGFNEQFF. For the CDR3, the DNA is TGTGCCAGCAGCCCCTGGGACGGATTCAATGAGCAGTTCTTC.

This clonotype was seen a few times. V gene TRBV6-1 combines with J gene TRBJ2-6; D is unclear. Germline V gives CDR1 MNHNS, CDR2 SASEGT. V was shortened by 7 bases and J by 0 bases, with 7 bases between the two germline ends. The CDR3 loop spans 14 amino acids. The CDR3, as DNA: TGTGCCAGCACCCGGGCCTCTGGGGCCAACGTCCTGACTTTC. Protein: CASTRASGANVLTF.

This clonotype has a handful of counts. The genes are TRBV28 and TRBJ2-4, with 9 bases fitting TRBD2. Germline V gene data show CDR1 as MDHEN and CDR2 as SYDVKM. The CDR3 covers 16 residues. V dropped 10 bases and J dropped 2; count of bases not matched to a gene: 12. The DNA of the CDR3 is TGTGCCACCCTGCCGCTAGCGGGGCTTACCAAAAACATTCAGTACTTC. Translating gives CATLPLAGLTKNIQYF. Full variable domain (outside the CDR3, taken from reference TRBV28 and TRBJ2-4): DVKVTQSSRYLVKRTGEKVFLECVQDMDHENMFWYRQDPGLGLRLIYFSYDVKMKEKGDIPEGYSVSREKKERFSLILESASTNQTSMYLCATLPLAGLTKNIQYFGAGTRLSVL.

The rearrangement joins TRBV6-2 or TRBV6-3 to TRBJ2-1, with TRBD2 matching over 16 bases. The germline gives CDR1 MNHEY, CDR2 SVGEGT. This CDR3 spans 18 amino acids. V gave up 6 bases and J gave up 1 base; unmatched junction bases: 6. Here the CDR3 DNA reads TGTGCCAGCAGCACCGGGACTAGCGGGAGGGGATCCTACAATGAGCAGTTCTTC. Translation gives CASSTGTSGRGSYNEQFF.

This clonotype turned up a few times. The chain combines TRBV5-1 with TRBJ2-7; the D gene is possibly TRBD1 (5 bases). The germline CDR1 and CDR2 sequences are SGHRS and YFSETQ. V lost 1 base and J 3 bases, leaving 11 bases between the germline ends. This CDR3 has 14 residues. CDR3 coding DNA: TGCGCCAGCAGCTTGCAGGGATTCGGCTACGAGCAGTACTTC. It codes for CASSLQGFGYEQYF. The full variable domain, completed using reference TRBV5-1 and TRBJ2-7, is KAGVTQTPRYLIKTRGQQVTLSCSPISGHRSVSWYQQTPGQGLQFLFEYFSETQRNKGNFPGRFSGRQFSNSRSEMNVSTLELGDSALYLCASSLQGFGYEQYFGPGTRLTVT.

This clonotype was detected a few times. The genes are TRBV11-2 and TRBJ2-1; D is perhaps TRBD1 or TRBD2 (5 bases each). CDR3 length: 9 residues. Germline CDR1 is SGHAT and CDR2 is FQNNGV. Trimming pared 9 bases from V and 15 bases from J, leaving 12 bases between. CDR3 coding DNA: TGTGCCAGACGGGGCTATAGGTTCTTC. It yields the protein CARRGYRFF.

The rearrangement links TRBV27 to TRBJ1-1; D might be TRBD1 (5 bases). Germline CDR1 and CDR2: MNHEY and SMNVEV (reference sequence). V lost 3 bases to trimming and J lost 7 bases, with 12 bases between them. The CDR3 loop spans 13 amino acids. This CDR3 is CASSFLQTDEAFF. The DNA for the CDR3 is TGTGCCAGCAGTTTCCTTCAGACAGATGAAGCTTTCTTT.

This clonotype was picked up a small number of times. The chain joins TRBV5-1 to TRBJ2-7, with D possibly matching TRBD2 (6 bases). V was shortened by 7 bases and J by 6 bases, with 20 bases between the two germline ends. CDR1 SGHRS and CDR2 YFSETQ come from the germline V gene. This CDR3 has 14 amino acids. The CDR3 sequence: CASYGTSHSGEQYF. The CDR3 DNA is TGCGCCAGCTATGGGACTTCACACTCGGGCGAGCAGTACTTC.

This clonotype was counted between two and nine times. The chain links TRBV5-1 to TRBJ1-5; the match to TRBD1 covers 9 bases. Losses at the gene ends were 2 bases for V and 4 bases for J; bases not matched to a gene: 4. The V gene's germline CDR1 is SGHRS and CDR2 YFSETQ. The CDR3 has 15 amino acids. CDR3 loop: CASSLQGAENQPQHF. In DNA form, the CDR3 reads TGCGCCAGCAGCTTACAGGGGGCTGAAAATCAGCCCCAGCATTTT.

V is TRBV20-1 and J is TRBJ2-7; 7 bases are a match to TRBD2. The CDR3 is 13 amino acids. Germline V gene lookup returns CDR1 DFQATT and CDR2 SNEGSKA (reference sequence). The V gene end was trimmed by 3 bases and the J gene end by 2 bases; junction bases not matched to a gene: 4. The CDR3, as DNA: TGCAGTGCTAGCGGGAGGTCCCCCTACGAGCAGTACTTC. Translating gives CSASGRSPYEQYF.

This clonotype was observed at least ten times. The chain couples TRBV20-1 to TRBJ1-2; a weak D match, TRBD1 (6 bases). The germline V gene has CDR1 DFQATT and CDR2 SNEGSKA (reference sequence). The CDR3 totals 13 residues. Trimming left V 6 bases short and J 4 bases short, with 15 bases between. CDR3 bases: TGCAGTGCAAACAGGGAACGGGCCTATGGCTACACCTTC. Amino acids: CSANRERAYGYTF.

V and J are TRBV6-1 and TRBJ2-7; D is ambiguous. V lost 0 bases to trimming and J lost 2 bases, with 14 bases between them. This CDR3 spans 16 amino acids. The germline V gene has CDR1 MNHNS and CDR2 SASEGT. The CDR3 spells CASSEAAGRPTYEQYF. CDR3 sequence (DNA): TGTGCCAGCAGTGAAGCGGCAGGACGGCCGACCTACGAGCAGTACTTC.

V gene TRBV5-1 combines with J gene TRBJ1-6; 9 bases align to TRBD1. The CDR3 is 16 residues long. V lost 0 bases to trimming and J lost 10 bases; unmatched junction nucleotides: 8. CDR1 and CDR2 (germline): SGHRS, YFSETQ. The CDR3 DNA is TGCGCCAGCAGCTTGGAACAGGGGGCATTGGGCTCACCCCTCCACTTT. It encodes CASSLEQGALGSPLHF.

The J gene is TRBJ2-2, the V gene TRBV5-5; 7 bases agree with TRBD2. The CDR3 runs 16 residues. Unmatched junction bases numbered 6, after V lost 1 base and J lost 3 bases. The germline CDR1 and CDR2 sequences are SGHKS and YYEKEE (reference sequence). The CDR3 nucleotides read TGTGCCAGCAGCTTGTTCGTGGGAGGGTACACCGGGGAGCTGTTTTTT. It translates to CASSLFVGGYTGELFF.

At least ten counts were recorded for this clonotype. The rearrangement uses TRBV7-3 and TRBJ2-3; D call uncertain. V was shortened by 2 bases and J by 0 bases, with 9 bases between the two germline ends. Germline V gene lookup returns CDR1 SGHTA and CDR2 FQGTGA. The CDR3 length is 15 residues. The DNA for the CDR3 is TGTGCCAGCAGCTTAGGCCTAACTAGCACAGATACGCAGTATTTT. Translated: CASSLGLTSTDTQYF.

This clonotype occurred a few times. The rearrangement joins TRBV5-1 to TRBJ2-2; TRBD1 matches 11 bases. The CDR3 runs to 16 residues. Germline V gene data show CDR1 as SGHRS and CDR2 as YFSETQ. V gave up 0 bases and J gave up 5 bases; unmatched junction bases: 3. CDR3 in amino acids: CASSLGTGGRTGELFF. The DNA for the CDR3 is TGCGCCAGCAGCTTGGGGACAGGGGGCCGGACCGGGGAGCTGTTTTTT.

In its sample, this clonotype was seen a few times. This rearrangement joins TRBV19 to TRBJ1-4; 7 bases map to TRBD1. CDR1 is LNHDA, CDR2 SQIVND, per germline (reference sequence). CDR3 length: 13 residues. The trim removed 8 bases at V and 6 bases at J, leaving 6 bases unmatched. CDR3 protein: CASAGTAHEKLFF. As DNA, the CDR3 is TGTGCCAGTGCCGGGACAGCTCATGAAAAACTGTTTTTT.

CDR3 bases: TGTGCCAGCAGCCCGGGGCGGGGGACCCAAGAGACCCAGTACTTC. Translating gives CASSPGRGTQETQYF. The chain recombines TRBV4-2 with TRBJ2-5, with 7 bases lining up with TRBD2. The CDR3 length is 15 residues. After removal of 4 bases from V and 1 base from J, the junction contained 6 bases not matched to a gene. CDR1 is LGHNA and CDR2 is YNFKEQ in the germline V gene.

This clonotype was recorded many times. The chain combines TRBV9 with TRBJ2-7; 9 positions agree with TRBD2. The CDR3 consists of 16 residues. Germline assignment: CDR1 SGDLS and CDR2 YYNGEE. Trimming cost V 2 bases and J 6 bases; bases outside gene matches: 12. The CDR3 bases are TGTGCCAGCAGCGTCGCCGGGACTAGCAAGACGCCCGAGCAGTACTTC. Translating it yields CASSVAGTSKTPEQYF.

The chain combines TRBV7-9 with TRBJ2-6; D is undetermined. Germline CDR1 reads SEHNR; CDR2 reads FQNEAQ (reference sequence). With 9 bases removed from V and 0 bases from J, the gap between germline ends came to 15 bases. CDR3 length: 16 residues. The CDR3 DNA sequence: TGTGCCAGTGAGCTTAGGATGAGCTCTGGGGCCAACGTCCTGACTTTC. Its translation is CASELRMSSGANVLTF.

This clonotype was picked up many times. The chain carries TRBV12-3 or TRBV12-4 and TRBJ2-5, with TRBD1 matching over 8 bases. Trimming removed 5 bases from V and 4 bases from J; junction bases left unmatched: 3. This CDR3 comprises 13 residues. CDR3 bases: TGTGCCAGCAGTCCCGGACAGGGAGAGACCCAGTACTTC. Residues: CASSPGQGETQYF.

The rearrangement uses TRBV29-1 and TRBJ2-3; D call uncertain. The V end was cut by 0 bases, the J end by 0 bases, with 4 bases between. Germline V lookup: CDR1 SQVTM, CDR2 ANQGSEA. CDR3 length equals 13 residues. CDR3 nucleotides: TGCAGCGTTGAAGATCTTAGCACAGATACGCAGTATTTT. It codes for CSVEDLSTDTQYF.